This TCR beta chain stems from a study of Ad26.COV2.S vaccination and SARS-CoV-2 variants. Overall study results and limits: The TCR breadth and depth analyses may have produced an underestimate of total T cell responses. It was reported that spike-specific CD8+ and CD4+ T cell responses were substantially broad after vaccination. Across vaccine and placebo recipients, the breadth of non-spike TCRs was similar.

Data came from immunoSEQ multiplex PCR; TCRdb stores just in-frame clones and leaves some out. The repertoire holds some 180,000 clones, with around nine tenths as singletons. Germline V gives CDR1 SGDLS, CDR2 YYNGEE. Trimming cost V 4 bases and J 2 bases, with 13 bases left between them. The CDR3 loop spans 14 amino acids. As to this clone: The antigen remains undetermined.

The sample in question was peripheral blood, obtained after recovery from COVID-19. The TCR was taken from a human donor who had recovered from COVID-19. The rearrangement links TRBV9 to TRBJ2-7; perhaps TRBD1 as D (6 bases). CDR3 loop: CASSSEDRAYEQYF. CDR3 DNA: TGTGCCAGCAGCTCCGAGGACAGAGCCTACGAGCAGTACTTC.